These 28 T cell receptor beta chains were all obtained from the same sample, sequenced in a study of T cells expressing NK-cell markers (dated by TCRdb to the early 2020s). Library method: 5' RACE. Sequencing used an Illumina HiSeq 2000. TCRdb reprocessed the sequencing reads and holds a single record per CDR3 protein sequence, with no DNA. The table for this sample records over 150,000 distinct CDR3 sequences. The ten largest clones take up over 35% of the sample. Sequencing used blood T cells: a sorted CD56 or NKG2C T cell subset, CD4+ or CD8+ T cells, or bulk PBMC T cells (not recorded which). These receptors were taken from a woman aged 50 to 60 in good health. Donor details come from another sample of the same person, matched by shared clones.

The V and J genes are TRBV4-1 and TRBJ1-1; TCRdb gives TRBD1 as the D gene, but with no DNA this cannot be confirmed. The CDR3 is made up of 15 amino acids. Germline loops: CDR1 MGHRA, CDR2 YSYEKL. The CDR3 loop is CASSQVPGRNTEAFF.

This sequence joins TRBV10-3 and TRBJ1-2. Germline-derived CDR1 and CDR2 are ENHRY and SYGVKD. This CDR3 is 14 amino acids long. The chain's CDR3 is CAISDRAANYGYTF.

The rearrangement links TRBV13 to TRBJ2-5. Germline CDR1 reads PRHDT; CDR2 reads FYEKMQ (reference sequence). The CDR3 is 14 amino acids. The CDR3 spells CASSLGETKETQYF.

The rearrangement links TRBV7-9 to TRBJ2-7; lacking DNA, the TRBD1 call made by TCRdb goes unchecked. The CDR3 sequence is 13 residues long. Germline loops: CDR1 SEHNR, CDR2 FQNEAQ (reference sequence). CDR3 sequence reads: CAITRGSGYEQYF.

J is TRBJ2-1 and V is TRBV2. The CDR3 covers 12 residues. In germline, CDR1 is SNHLY, CDR2 FYNNEI. The chain's CDR3 is CAYVGSYNEQFF.

The chain carries TRBV7-6 and TRBJ1-1; TCRdb gives TRBD1 as the D gene, but with no DNA this cannot be confirmed. The CDR3 spans 15 residues. Germline CDR1 and CDR2: SGHVS and FNYEAQ. CDR3 sequence: CASSSNRGVNTEAFF.

The V call is TRBV6-1, the J call TRBJ1-2. This CDR3 region has 12 residues. Germline V CDR1 and CDR2: MNHNS, SASEGT. The CDR3 loop reads CASSEGGFGYTF.

The chain carries TRBV7-8 and TRBJ2-6. The CDR3 spans 16 residues. Germline CDR1 SGHVS, CDR2 FQNEAQ. CDR3 sequence reads: CASSLALGIGANVLTF.

The rearrangement joins TRBV20-1 to TRBJ2-1; as DNA is missing, the TRBD2 call by TCRdb cannot be tested. Germline CDR1 and CDR2: DFQATT and SNEGSKA (reference sequence). This CDR3 region has 14 residues. The CDR3 sequence is CSARTREGEAEQFF.

The chain carries TRBV27 and TRBJ1-5. The germline gives CDR1 MNHEY, CDR2 SMNVEV (reference sequence). The CDR3 is made up of 14 amino acids. The CDR3 is CASRPIYSNQPQHF.

This rearrangement joins TRBV12-3 or TRBV12-4 to TRBJ2-7; without DNA, the TCRdb call of TRBD1 cannot be checked. The CDR3 extends over 13 amino acids. This CDR3 is CASSLGGLYEQYF.

The V call is TRBV27, the J call TRBJ2-7; no DNA is available, so the TRBD2 call from TCRdb remains unchecked. The germline gives CDR1 MNHEY, CDR2 SMNVEV (reference sequence). CDR3 length: 15 amino acids. The CDR3 loop reads CASSLLSGRTREQYF.

The CDR3 reads CATSPGGDWSYNEQFF. The chain combines TRBV24-1 with TRBJ2-1; TCRdb designates TRBD1, a call that cannot be tested without DNA. The CDR3 totals 16 residues. Per germline, CDR1 KGHDR and CDR2 SFDVKD.

The rearrangement links TRBV9 to TRBJ2-1. Germline V gene data show CDR1 as SGDLS and CDR2 as YYNGEE. This CDR3 is built from 15 residues. The CDR3 loop reads CASSAPTSAYNEQFF.

The rearrangement links TRBV11-3 to TRBJ2-3; TCRdb indicates TRBD2, and absent DNA this call remains unverified. The CDR3 sequence is 14 residues long. Germline V gene sequence: CDR1 SGHNT, CDR2 YENEEA. Here the CDR3 reads CASIPTSGGGTQYF.

The genes are TRBV27 and TRBJ2-2; TCRdb's D gene call, TRBD1, goes unchecked for lack of DNA. The CDR3 has 17 amino acids. Germline-derived CDR1 and CDR2 are MNHEY and SMNVEV (reference sequence). The CDR3 sequence: CASTIGAGGYNTGELFF.

The CDR3 sequence: CASSPPGAVAGELFF. The chain joins TRBV11-2 to TRBJ2-2; the TRBD1 assignment by TCRdb is unverifiable without DNA. Germline CDR1 is SGHAT and CDR2 is FQNNGV. This CDR3 is built from 15 residues.

J is TRBJ1-2 and V is TRBV7-9. CDR3 size: 14 residues. Germline V gene sequence: CDR1 SEHNR, CDR2 FQNEAQ (reference sequence). The CDR3 here is CASSLFEVTDGYTF.

The rearrangement links TRBV5-6 to TRBJ2-4; there is no DNA to check the TCRdb D call of TRBD2. The CDR3 spans 15 residues. Per the germline V gene, CDR1 is SGHDT and CDR2 is YYEEEE. CDR3 protein: CASSWGTEGKNIQYF.

This rearrangement joins TRBV7-8 to TRBJ1-1; the TCRdb call, TRBD1, lacks DNA for checking. Looked up from germline, CDR1 is SGHVS and CDR2 is FQNEAQ. This CDR3 is 17 amino acids long. The CDR3 spells CASSLIRGQGKDTEAFF.

V and J are TRBV7-6 and TRBJ2-1; TCRdb reports TRBD2, a call that lacks DNA to check it against. Germline V lookup: CDR1 SGHVS, CDR2 FNYEAQ. The CDR3 extends over 16 amino acids. This CDR3 is CVSSLSLAGVGNEQFF. The complete variable domain, with remaining parts taken from reference TRBV7-6 and TRBJ2-1, reads GAGVSQSPRYKVTKRGQDVALRCDPISGHVSLYWYRQALGQGPEFLTYFNYEAQQDKSGLPNDRFSAERPEGSISTLTIQRTEQRDSAMYRCVSSLSLAGVGNEQFFGPGTRLTVL.

The chain uses TRBV6-4 and TRBJ2-3; the TCRdb D gene call, TRBD2, has no DNA to confirm it. CDR3 size: 14 residues. Germline CDR1 MRHNA, CDR2 SNTAGT. The CDR3 here is CASSAGEWTDTQYF.

The V call is TRBV9, the J call TRBJ2-3. This CDR3 contains 15 residues. CDR1 SGDLS and CDR2 YYNGEE come from the germline V gene. The CDR3 reads CASSVWLGEEDTQYF.

The V gene is TRBV13, the J gene TRBJ2-7; TCRdb returns TRBD2, unconfirmable since there is no DNA. Germline V CDR1 and CDR2: PRHDT, FYEKMQ (reference sequence). The CDR3 sequence is 13 residues long. This chain's CDR3 is CASSRGGTAEQYF.

This chain links TRBV6-5 with TRBJ2-1; TCRdb returns TRBD2, unconfirmable since there is no DNA. Germline V gives CDR1 MNHEY, CDR2 SVGAGI. The length of the CDR3 is 20 residues. The CDR3 reads CASKQTSGRAQYKSYNEQFF.

The V gene is TRBV11-2, the J gene TRBJ2-1; TCRdb lists TRBD2, though no DNA is available to test this call. The CDR3 extends over 16 amino acids. Germline values: CDR1 SGHAT, CDR2 FQNNGV. The CDR3 loop reads CASSLGSSGRDNEQFF. The full variable domain, with the rest looked up from reference TRBV11-2 and TRBJ2-1, is EAGVAQSPRYKIIEKRQSVAFWCNPISGHATLYWYQQILGQGPKLLIQFQNNGVVDDSQLPKDRFSAERLKGVDSTLKIQPAKLEDSAVYLCASSLGSSGRDNEQFFGPGTRLTVL.

The genes are TRBV7-9 and TRBJ2-1; TCRdb's D call, TRBD2, is unchecked because there is no DNA. The V gene's germline CDR1 is SEHNR and CDR2 FQNEAQ (reference sequence). This CDR3 spans 13 amino acids. The CDR3 here is CASSWTSPNEQFF. The full variable domain, with the rest looked up from reference TRBV7-9 and TRBJ2-1, is DTGVSQNPRHKITKRGQNVTFRCDPISEHNRLYWYRQTLGQGPEFLTYFQNEAQLEKSRLLSDRFSAERPKGSFSTLEIQRTEQGDSAMYLCASSWTSPNEQFFGPGTRLTVL.

The chain couples TRBV6-2 or TRBV6-3 to TRBJ1-4; the D call of TRBD1 rests on TCRdb alone, since no DNA is present to check it. CDR1 MNHEY and CDR2 SVGEGT come from the germline V gene. This CDR3 is 13 amino acids long. The CDR3 sequence is CASTLGGSGKLFF.